This entry concerns a single T cell receptor beta chain. This sample was taken from a study of blood T cell repertoires in COVID-19. At the level of the study: Specimens from acute and convalescent COVID-19 originated in the United States, Italy and Spain. T cells, B-cell-depleted T cells, or PBMCs provided the cDNA or gDNA that served as material.

CDR1 and CDR2 (germline): LNHDA, SQIVND (reference sequence). With V trimmed by 5 bases and J by 1 base, 8 bases remained unmatched. The CDR3 has 16 residues. Original processing notes: It was from reference gene primer amplification that nucleated cell counts were estimated. Using immunoSEQ multiplex PCR, the repertoire was profiled, and TCRdb retains in-frame clones only, with some absent. V and J calls and clone size are copied from that table; D and trimming were computed from the DNA. Of about 260,000 clones in the sample, more than 70% were seen once. Sequencing input: peripheral blood. This clonotype originated in a woman between 50 and 59 years old with acute or convalescent COVID-19. This chain connects TRBV19 to TRBJ1-5; 7 nucleotides align to TRBD1. The CDR3 DNA sequence: TGTGCCAGTAGTTCGTCCGGGACAGACAGCAATCAGCCCCAGCATTTT. This codes for CASSSSGTDSNQPQHF. Full variable domain (rest looked up from reference TRBV19 and TRBJ1-5): DGGITQSPKYLFRKEGQNVTLSCEQNLNHDAMYWYRQDPGQGLRLIYYSQIVNDFQKGDIAEGYSVSREKKESFPLTVTSAQKNPTAFYLCASSSSGTDSNQPQHFGDGTRLSIL.